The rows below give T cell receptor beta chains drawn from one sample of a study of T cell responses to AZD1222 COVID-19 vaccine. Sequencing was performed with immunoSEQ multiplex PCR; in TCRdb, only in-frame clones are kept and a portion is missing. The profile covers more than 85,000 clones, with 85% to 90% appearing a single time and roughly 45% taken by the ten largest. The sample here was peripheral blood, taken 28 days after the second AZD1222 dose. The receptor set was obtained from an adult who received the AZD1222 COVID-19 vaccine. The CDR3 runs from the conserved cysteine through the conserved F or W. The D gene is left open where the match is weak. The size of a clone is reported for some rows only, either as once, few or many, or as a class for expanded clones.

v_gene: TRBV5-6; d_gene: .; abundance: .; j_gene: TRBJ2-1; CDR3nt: TGTGCCAGCAGAGCATACGGAGGTTCAGTCGAGCAGTTCTTC; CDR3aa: CASRAYGGSVEQFF
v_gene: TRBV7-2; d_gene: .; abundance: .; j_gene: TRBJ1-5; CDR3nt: TGTGCCAGCAGCCCCGGGCCGAACAATCAGCCCCAGCATTTT; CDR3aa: CASSPGPNNQPQHF
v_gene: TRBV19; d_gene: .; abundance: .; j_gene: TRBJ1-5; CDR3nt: TGTGCCAGTAGTTTGGGACGAGTCAATCAGCCCCAGCATTTT; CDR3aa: CASSLGRVNQPQHF
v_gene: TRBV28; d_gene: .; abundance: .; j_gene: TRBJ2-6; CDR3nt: TGTGCCAGCAGTTTACCCGGTCTAATCTCTGGGGCCAACGTCCTGACTTTC; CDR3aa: CASSLPGLISGANVLTF
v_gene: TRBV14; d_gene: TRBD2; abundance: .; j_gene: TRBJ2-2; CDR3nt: TGTGCCAGCAGCCCCCACCACCTCGGACTAGCGGGAGGGACCGGGGAGCTGTTTTTT; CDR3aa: CASSPHHLGLAGGTGELFF
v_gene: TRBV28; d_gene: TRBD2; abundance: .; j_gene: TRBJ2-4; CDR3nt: TGTGCCAGCACGACTAGCGGAATAGCCAAAAACATTCAGTACTTC; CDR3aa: CASTTSGIAKNIQYF
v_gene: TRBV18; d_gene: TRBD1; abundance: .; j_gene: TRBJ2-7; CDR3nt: TGTGCCAGCTCCAGGGGGCGGAGACTAGAAACCTACGAGCAGTACTTC; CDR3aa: CASSRGRRLETYEQYF
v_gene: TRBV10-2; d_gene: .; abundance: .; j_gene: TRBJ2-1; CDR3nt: TGCGCCAGCAGTGGTCGGGGACTGGCCAATGAGCAGTTCTTC; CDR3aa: CASSGRGLANEQFF
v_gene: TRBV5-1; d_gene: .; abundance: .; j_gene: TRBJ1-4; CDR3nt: TGCGCCAGCAGCTTGAGGGCAACAACGGGTGAAAAACTGTTTTTT; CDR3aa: CASSLRATTGEKLFF
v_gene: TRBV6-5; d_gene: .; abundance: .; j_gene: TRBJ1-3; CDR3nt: TGTGCCAGCAGTTCTTTTGGAGGAAACACCATATATTTT; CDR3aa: CASSSFGGNTIYF
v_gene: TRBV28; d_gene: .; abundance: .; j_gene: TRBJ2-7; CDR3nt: TGTGCCAGCATAGGCCCCGACATAACCTACGAGCAGTACTTC; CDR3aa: CASIGPDITYEQYF
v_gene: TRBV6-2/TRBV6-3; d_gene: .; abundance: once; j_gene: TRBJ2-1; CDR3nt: TGTGCCAGCAGTTACTGGGGGGCGAGCTCCTACAATGAGCAGTTCTTC; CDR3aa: CASSYWGASSYNEQFF
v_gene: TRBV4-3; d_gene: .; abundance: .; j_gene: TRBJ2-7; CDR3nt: TGCGCCAGCAGCCAAGTAGGCTCCTACGAGCAGTACTTC; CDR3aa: CASSQVGSYEQYF
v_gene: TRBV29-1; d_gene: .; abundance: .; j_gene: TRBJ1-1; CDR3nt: TGCAGCGTTAAAGAGGGGATGAACACTGAAGCTTTCTTT; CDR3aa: CSVKEGMNTEAFF
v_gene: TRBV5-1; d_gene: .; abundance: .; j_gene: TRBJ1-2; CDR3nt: TGCGCCAGCAGCTTCAACGGCGCTTCGGGCTATGGCTACACCTTC; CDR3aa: CASSFNGASGYGYTF
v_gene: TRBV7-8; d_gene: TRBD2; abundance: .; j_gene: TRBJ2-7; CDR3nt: TGTGCCAGCAGCGGCGGGACTAGCGGGTACGAGCAGTACTTC; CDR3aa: CASSGGTSGYEQYF
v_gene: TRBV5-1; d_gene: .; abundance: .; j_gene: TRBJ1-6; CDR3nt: TGCGCCAGCAGCTTGGGACACCAATTTGCCTCCTATAATTCACCCCTCCACTTT; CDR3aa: CASSLGHQFASYNSPLHF
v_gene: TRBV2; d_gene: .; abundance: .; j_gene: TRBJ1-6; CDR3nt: TGTGCCAGCAGTGAGGTCGGAGGGAGATCACCCCTCCACTTT; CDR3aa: CASSEVGGRSPLHF
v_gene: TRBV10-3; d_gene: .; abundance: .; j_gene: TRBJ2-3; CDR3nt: TGTGCCATCAGTGGCGCAGGGACAGATACGCAGTATTTT; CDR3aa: CAISGAGTDTQYF
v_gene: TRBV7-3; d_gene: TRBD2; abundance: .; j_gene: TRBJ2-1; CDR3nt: TGTGCCAGCAGCTCCAGGTTAGCGGGTTACAATGAGCAGTTCTTC; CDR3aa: CASSSRLAGYNEQFF
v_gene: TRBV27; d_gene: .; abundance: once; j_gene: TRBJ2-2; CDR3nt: TGTGCCAGCAGTTTTAGCCTGGGTGGTGTGACCGGGGAGCTGTTTTTT; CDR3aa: CASSFSLGGVTGELFF
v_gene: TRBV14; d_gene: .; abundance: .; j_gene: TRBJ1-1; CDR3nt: TGTGCCAGCAGCCAAGTAGCGAGTAACAGTTGGAACACTGAAGCTTTCTTT; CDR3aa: CASSQVASNSWNTEAFF
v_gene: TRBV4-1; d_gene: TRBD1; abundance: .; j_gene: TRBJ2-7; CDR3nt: TGCGCCAGCAGCCTTTACCGGGACAGGGGAGACGAGCAGTACTTC; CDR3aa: CASSLYRDRGDEQYF
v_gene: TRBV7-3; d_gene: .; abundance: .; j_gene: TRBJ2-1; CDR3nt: TGTGCCAGCAGCTTAAAGGGACTCTCCAATGAGCAGTTCTTC; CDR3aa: CASSLKGLSNEQFF
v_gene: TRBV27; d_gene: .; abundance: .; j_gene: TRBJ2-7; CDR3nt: TGTGCCAGCAGTTTATCCGCCGGAAACGAGCAGTACTTC; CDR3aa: CASSLSAGNEQYF
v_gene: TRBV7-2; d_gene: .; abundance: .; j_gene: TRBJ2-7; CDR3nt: TGTGCCAGCAGCTCACCGACTGGGCCACGCGAGCAGTACTTC; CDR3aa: CASSSPTGPREQYF
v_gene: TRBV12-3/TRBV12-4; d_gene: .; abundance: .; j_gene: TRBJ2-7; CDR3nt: TGTGCCAGCGGAGGGACCCCCGGGGAGCAGTACTTC; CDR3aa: CASGGTPGEQYF
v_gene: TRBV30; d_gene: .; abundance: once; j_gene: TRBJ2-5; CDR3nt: TGTGCCTGGAGTGGCTGGCGCGGGGAAGAGACCCAGTACTTC; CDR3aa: CAWSGWRGEETQYF
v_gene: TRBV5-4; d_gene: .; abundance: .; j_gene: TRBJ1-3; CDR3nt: TGTGCCAGCAGCTTGCTGGGGTCTGGAAACACCATATATTTT; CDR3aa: CASSLLGSGNTIYF
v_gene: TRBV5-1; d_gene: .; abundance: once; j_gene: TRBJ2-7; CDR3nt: TGCGCCAGCAGCTTGGCTGTGAGGTGGGACGAGCAGTACTTC; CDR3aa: CASSLAVRWDEQYF
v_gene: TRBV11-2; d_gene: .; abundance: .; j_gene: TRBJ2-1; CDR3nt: TGTGCCAGCAGTAGGGGTAGGGGGTTTGGTGAGCAGTTCTTC; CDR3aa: CASSRGRGFGEQFF
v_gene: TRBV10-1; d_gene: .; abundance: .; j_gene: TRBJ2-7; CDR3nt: TGCGCCAGCAGTGGGGACAACAGCTCCTACGAGCAGTACTTC; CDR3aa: CASSGDNSSYEQYF
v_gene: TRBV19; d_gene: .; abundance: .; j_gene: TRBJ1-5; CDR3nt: TGTGCCAGTAGTACGTTTAGCAATCAGCCCCAGCATTTT; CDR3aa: CASSTFSNQPQHF
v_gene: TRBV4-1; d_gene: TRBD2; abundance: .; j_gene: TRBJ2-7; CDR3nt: TGCGCCAGCAGACCCGTGACTAGCGGACACTCCTACGAGCAGTACTTC; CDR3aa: CASRPVTSGHSYEQYF
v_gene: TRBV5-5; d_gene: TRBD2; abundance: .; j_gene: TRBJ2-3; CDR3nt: TGTGCCAGCAGCCTGACCCGGGGGGCAGATACGCAGTATTTT; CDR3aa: CASSLTRGADTQYF
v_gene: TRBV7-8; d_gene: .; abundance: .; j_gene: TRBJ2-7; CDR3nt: TGTGCCAGCAGCTTAACGAAAACCTACGAGCAGTACTTC; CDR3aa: CASSLTKTYEQYF
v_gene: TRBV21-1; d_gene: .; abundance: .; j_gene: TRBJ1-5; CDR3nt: TGTGCCACCCGGGGACAGCATCGCAATCAGCCCCAGCATTTT; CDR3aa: CATRGQHRNQPQHF
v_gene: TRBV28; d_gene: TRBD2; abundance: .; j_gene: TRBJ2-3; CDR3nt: TGTGCCAGCAGTTCCTTCTCCCTATCACTAGCGGGGAGTAGGGATACGCAGTATTTT; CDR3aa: CASSSFSLSLAGSRDTQYF
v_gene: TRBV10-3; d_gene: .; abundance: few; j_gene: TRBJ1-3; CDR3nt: TGTGCCATCAGTGAGTCGAAAGTATTGTCCGGAAACACCATATATTTT; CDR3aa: CAISESKVLSGNTIYF
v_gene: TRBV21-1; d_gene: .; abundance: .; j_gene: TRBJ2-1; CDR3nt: TGTGCCAGCAGCAATAACAGTAGCAATGAGCAGTTCTTC; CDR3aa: CASSNNSSNEQFF
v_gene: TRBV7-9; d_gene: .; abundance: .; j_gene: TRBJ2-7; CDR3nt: TGTGCCAGCAGCCGGGGGGACAGTCTAAACGAGCAGTACTTC; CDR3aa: CASSRGDSLNEQYF
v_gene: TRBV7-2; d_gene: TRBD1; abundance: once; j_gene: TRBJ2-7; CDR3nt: TGTGCCAGCAGCTTACAGGGGGCGTTGAACGAGCAGTACTTC; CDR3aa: CASSLQGALNEQYF
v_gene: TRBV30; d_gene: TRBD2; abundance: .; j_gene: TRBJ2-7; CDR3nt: TGTGCCTGGAGAGCCACGACTAGCGGGACATACGAGCAGTACTTC; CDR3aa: CAWRATTSGTYEQYF
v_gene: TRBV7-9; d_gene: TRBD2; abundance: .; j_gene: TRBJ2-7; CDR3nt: TGTGCCAGCAGCCGGGAGCTAGCGGGATCTTCCGAGCAGTACTTC; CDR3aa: CASSRELAGSSEQYF
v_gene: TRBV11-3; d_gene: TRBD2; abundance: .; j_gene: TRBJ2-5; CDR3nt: TGTGCCAGCAGCTCTGGACTAGCGGAAGAGACCCAGTACTTC; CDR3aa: CASSSGLAEETQYF